The 12 T cell receptor beta chains listed next were all sequenced from one sample in a study of OX40 agonist ivuxolimab in advanced cancers. The repertoire was sequenced with immunoSEQ multiplex PCR; TCRdb's copy has only in-frame clones and lacks some. Among about 47,000 clones listed, about 83% were seen once. The source material was CD4+ or CD8+ T cells sorted from blood, sampled in a trial of the OX40 agonist ivuxolimab. The receptors were gathered from an adult with an advanced solid tumor such as melanoma, head and neck, liver or kidney cancer.

The chain is built from TRBV5-1 and TRBJ1-4; D call uncertain. Germline V gene lookup returns CDR1 SGHRS and CDR2 YFSETQ. The CDR3 spans 15 residues. The ends were cut back, 5 bases at V and 4 bases at J, with 15 bases in the middle. The CDR3 region is CASSPEEALNEKLFF. The DNA for the CDR3 is TGCGCCAGCAGTCCCGAGGAGGCTCTTAATGAAAAACTGTTTTTT.

Written as DNA, the CDR3 is TGTGCCACCAGGAAGACAGGACCGATGAACACTGAAGCTTTCTTT. Translation gives CATRKTGPMNTEAFF. The V call is TRBV27, the J call TRBJ1-1, with D maybe TRBD1 (6 bases). Germline loops: CDR1 MNHEY, CDR2 SMNVEV (reference sequence). The ends were cut back, 10 bases at V and 0 bases at J, with 18 bases in the middle. The CDR3 covers 15 residues.

The chain employs TRBV11-2 and TRBJ2-5, with 9 nucleotides matching TRBD1. The J call may be in error: the DNA end matches TRBJ2-7 better. CDR3 length: 14 residues. Germline lookup yields CDR1 SGHAT and CDR2 FQNNGV. CDR3 nucleotide sequence: TGTGCCAGCAGCGGGGGACAGGGTACCTACGAGCAGTACTTC. It is translated as CASSGGQGTYEQYF.

The rearrangement joins TRBV7-6 to TRBJ2-3; weak D call: TRBD2 (6 bases). The germline V and J ends were trimmed by 5 bases and 5 bases, with 11 bases remaining between them. CDR1 is SGHVS and CDR2 is FNYEAQ in the germline V gene. The CDR3 totals 13 residues. The DNA for the CDR3 is TGTGCCAGCAGCCGTAGGGGAGGAGATACGCAGTATTTT. It specifies CASSRRGGDTQYF.

The J gene is TRBJ1-1, the V gene TRBV28, with D unclear. Deletions cut 6 bases from V and 3 bases from J, with 11 bases between. The CDR3 is 13 amino acids. From germline, CDR1 is MDHEN and CDR2 SYDVKM. For the CDR3, the DNA is TGTGCCAGCAGCCCTCCTGGGTACACTGAAGCTTTCTTT. Residues: CASSPPGYTEAFF.

The CDR3 bases are TGTGCCAGCAGCTGGGGCCAGGGGAAGGGTCAGCCCCAGCATTTT. Amino acids: CASSWGQGKGQPQHF. The chain employs TRBV5-8 and TRBJ1-5; tentatively, D is TRBD1 (6 bases). Germline-derived CDR1 and CDR2 are SGHTS and YDEGEE. The CDR3 spans 15 residues. Trimming cost V 3 bases and J 6 bases, with 16 bases left between them.

V and J are TRBV2 and TRBJ2-4; no definite D call. Trimming shortened V by 3 bases and J by 1 base, and 13 bases separated the two germline ends. The CDR3 totals 16 residues. The germline V gene encodes CDR1 SNHLY and CDR2 FYNNEI. CDR3 sequence: CASSETQVGAKNIQYF. CDR3 in DNA: TGTGCCAGCAGTGAGACCCAAGTCGGGGCCAAAAACATTCAGTACTTC.

The chain uses TRBV19 and TRBJ1-5, with D hard to call. This CDR3 has 14 residues. Trimming took off 8 bases at V and 1 base at J, with 12 bases between the two ends. The germline gives CDR1 LNHDA, CDR2 SQIVND (reference sequence). The CDR3, as DNA: TGTGCCAGTGCGGCGTGGGGAAGCAATCAGCCCCAGCATTTT. Translation: CASAAWGSNQPQHF.

The chain joins TRBV29-1 to TRBJ1-2; possibly TRBD1 for D (6 bases). The CDR3 consists of 14 residues. The germline V gene has CDR1 SQVTM and CDR2 ANQGSEA. Trimming took off 4 bases at V and 4 bases at J, with 16 bases between the two ends. The CDR3 DNA sequence: TGCAGCGTTGGAAAACAGGGCCGTGGCTATGGCTACACCTTC. Its protein product is CSVGKQGRGYGYTF.

V and J are TRBV6-5 and TRBJ2-2, with D possibly being TRBD1 (5 bases). Trimming shortened V by 3 bases and J by 5 bases, and 10 bases separated the two germline ends. The germline V gene has CDR1 MNHEY and CDR2 SVGAGI. The CDR3 is 14 amino acids. CDR3 loop: CASSYARATGELFF. The CDR3 DNA reads TGTGCCAGCAGTTATGCCAGGGCGACCGGGGAGCTGTTTTTT.

This sequence joins TRBV11-3 and TRBJ2-7, with a tentative D call TRBD1 (6 bases). V was shortened by 5 bases and J by 2 bases, with 13 bases between the two germline ends. The CDR3 is 14 amino acids. In germline, CDR1 is SGHNT, CDR2 YENEEA. The CDR3 bases are TGTGCCAGCAGCCTACCCTGGACAGCCTACGAGCAGTACTTC. Protein product: CASSLPWTAYEQYF.

V gene TRBV27 combines with J gene TRBJ2-1; D possibly uses TRBD1 or TRBD2 (5 bases each). The CDR3 consists of 15 residues. V lost 6 bases and J 1 base, leaving 13 bases between the germline ends. The V gene's germline CDR1 is MNHEY and CDR2 SMNVEV (reference sequence). The DNA of the CDR3 is TGTGCCAGCAGCCCGGGACGTCGATCCTACAATGAGCAGTTCTTC. It codes for CASSPGRRSYNEQFF.